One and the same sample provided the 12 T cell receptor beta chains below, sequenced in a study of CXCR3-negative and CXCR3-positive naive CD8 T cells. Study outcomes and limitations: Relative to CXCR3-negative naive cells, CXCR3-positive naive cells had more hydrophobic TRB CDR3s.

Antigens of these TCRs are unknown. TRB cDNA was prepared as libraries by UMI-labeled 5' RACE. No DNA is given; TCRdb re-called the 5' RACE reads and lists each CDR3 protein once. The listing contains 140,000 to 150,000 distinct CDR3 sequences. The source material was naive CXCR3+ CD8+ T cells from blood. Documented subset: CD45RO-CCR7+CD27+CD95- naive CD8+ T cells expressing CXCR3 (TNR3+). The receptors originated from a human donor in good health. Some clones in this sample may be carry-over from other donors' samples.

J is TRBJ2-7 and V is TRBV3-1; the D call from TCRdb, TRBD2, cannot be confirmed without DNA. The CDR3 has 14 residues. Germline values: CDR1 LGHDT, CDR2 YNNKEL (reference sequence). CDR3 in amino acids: CASSPLLASYEQYF.

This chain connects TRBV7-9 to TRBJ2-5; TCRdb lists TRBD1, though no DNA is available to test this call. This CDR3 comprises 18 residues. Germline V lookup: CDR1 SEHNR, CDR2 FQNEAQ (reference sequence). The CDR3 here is CASSLFLRGLRTQETQYF.

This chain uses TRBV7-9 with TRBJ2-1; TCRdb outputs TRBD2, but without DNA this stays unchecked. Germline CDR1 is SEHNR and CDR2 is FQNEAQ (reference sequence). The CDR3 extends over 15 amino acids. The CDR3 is CASSLVEREKGEQFF. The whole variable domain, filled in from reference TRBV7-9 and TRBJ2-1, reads DTGVSQNPRHKITKRGQNVTFRCDPISEHNRLYWYRQTLGQGPEFLTYFQNEAQLEKSRLLSDRFSAERPKGSFSTLEIQRTEQGDSAMYLCASSLVEREKGEQFFGPGTRLTVL.

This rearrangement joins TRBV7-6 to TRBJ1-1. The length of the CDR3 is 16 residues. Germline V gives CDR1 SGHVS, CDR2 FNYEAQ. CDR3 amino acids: CASSYSNRVMNTEAFF.

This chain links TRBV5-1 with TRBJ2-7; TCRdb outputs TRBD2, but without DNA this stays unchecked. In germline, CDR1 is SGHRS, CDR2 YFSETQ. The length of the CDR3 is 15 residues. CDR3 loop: CASSLGTSGTYEQYF.

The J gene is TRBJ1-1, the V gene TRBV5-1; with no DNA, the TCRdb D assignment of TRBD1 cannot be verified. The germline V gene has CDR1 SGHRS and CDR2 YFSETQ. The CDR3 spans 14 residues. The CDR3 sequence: CASSGGTANTEAFF.

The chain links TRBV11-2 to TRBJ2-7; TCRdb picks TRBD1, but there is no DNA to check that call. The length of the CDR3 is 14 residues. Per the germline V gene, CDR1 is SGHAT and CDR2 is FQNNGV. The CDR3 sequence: CASSLVRDGYEQYF.

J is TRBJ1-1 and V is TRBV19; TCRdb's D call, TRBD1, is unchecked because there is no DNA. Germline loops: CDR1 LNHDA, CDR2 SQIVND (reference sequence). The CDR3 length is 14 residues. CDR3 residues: CASSIRGMNTEAFF.

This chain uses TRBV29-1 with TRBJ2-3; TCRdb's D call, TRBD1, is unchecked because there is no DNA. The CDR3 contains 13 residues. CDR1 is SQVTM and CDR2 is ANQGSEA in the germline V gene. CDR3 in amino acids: CSVLGPESDTQYF.

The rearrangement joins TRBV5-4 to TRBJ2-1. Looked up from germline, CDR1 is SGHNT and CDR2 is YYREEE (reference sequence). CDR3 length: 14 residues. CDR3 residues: CASRPWTGDNEQFF.

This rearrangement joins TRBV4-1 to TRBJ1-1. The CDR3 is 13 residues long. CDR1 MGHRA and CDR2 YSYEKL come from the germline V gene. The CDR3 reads CASSRNLNTEAFF.

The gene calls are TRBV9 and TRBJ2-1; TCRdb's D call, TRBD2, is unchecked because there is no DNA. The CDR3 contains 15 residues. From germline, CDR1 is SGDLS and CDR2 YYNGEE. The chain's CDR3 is CASSVGGSWDNEQFF.